This TCR beta chain appears in the sequencing data of a study of blood T cell repertoires in COVID-19. As for the study in general: Collection of acute and convalescent COVID-19 samples took place in the United States, Italy and Spain. PBMCs, B-cell-depleted T cells, or T cells were the source of the cDNA or gDNA that made up the material.

The CDR3 sequence is 16 residues long. Germline V gene lookup returns CDR1 SGHTA and CDR2 FQGTGA. The V and J ends lost 1 base and 3 bases, in that order; junction bases with no gene match: 5. In the study's own analysis: Using reference gene primer amplification, nucleated cell counts were estimated. Profiling relied on immunoSEQ multiplex PCR, and the TCRdb table lists in-frame clones only, not all of them. The D gene and trimming were derived from the DNA, and the V and J assignments and clone size from that table. The sample consists of approximately 20,000 clones, 65% to 90% of them appearing once.

The receptor was derived from an older man with acute or convalescent COVID-19. The J gene is TRBJ2-1, the V gene TRBV7-3; 8 bases are a match to TRBD2. Sequenced material: peripheral blood. The CDR3 loop reads CASSLRGGRFYNEQFF. The CDR3 bases are TGTGCCAGCAGCTTAAGAGGCGGGAGGTTCTACAATGAGCAGTTCTTC.